The 14 T cell receptor beta chains presented below share a single source sample, sequenced in a study of blood T cells in healthy people across ages. A second PCR, run for roughly 7 to 11 cycles, used a sample-barcoded 5' primer plus a J-beta primer mix. TCRdb itself ran the 5' RACE reads through MiXCR, one entry per CDR3 protein. The sample lists 1.5 million to 2 million distinct CDR3 sequences, about 28% seen once, with less than 9.5% in the top ten. Input material: blood. These receptors came from a woman aged 25 to 39 in good health.

This clonotype was counted a single time. The chain links TRBV6-5 to TRBJ1-4; TRBD1 matches 9 bases. CDR3 length: 20 residues. Trimming cost V 2 bases and J 0 bases; bases outside gene matches: 13. Per germline, CDR1 MNHEY and CDR2 SVGAGI. The DNA of the CDR3 is TGTGCCAGCAGTTACCGACTTGCCGGGACAGGGACCACAACTAATGAAAAACTGTTTTTT. It encodes CASSYRLAGTGTTTNEKLFF.

The chain carries TRBV9 and TRBJ2-5; TRBD2 agrees at 10 bases. The V and J ends lost 0 bases and 2 bases, in that order; junction bases with no gene match: 7. CDR3 length equals 17 residues. CDR1 is SGDLS and CDR2 is YYNGEE in the germline V gene. Here the CDR3 DNA reads TGTGCCAGCAGCGTAGGTCCAGCGGGAGGGCCACAAGAGACCCAGTACTTC. This gives the protein CASSVGPAGGPQETQYF. Complete variable domain (other parts from reference TRBV9 and TRBJ2-5): DSGVTQTPKHLITATGQRVTLRCSPRSGDLSVYWYQQSLDQGLQFLIQYYNGEERAKGNILERFSAQQFPDLHSELNLSSLELGDSALYFCASSVGPAGGPQETQYFGPGTRLLVL.

In its sample, this clonotype was seen a few times. The rearrangement links TRBV20-1 to TRBJ2-5, with 8 bases identical to TRBD1. The junction had 14 bases not matched to a gene; V was cut back by 6 bases and J by 5 bases. The length of the CDR3 is 15 residues. Germline CDR1 reads DFQATT; CDR2 reads SNEGSKA (reference sequence). This chain's CDR3 is CSAPRRQGAGETQYF. The DNA of the CDR3 is TGCAGTGCCCCACGCCGCCAGGGGGCCGGGGAGACCCAGTACTTC.

The rearrangement links TRBV18 to TRBJ2-1; a possible D gene is TRBD1 (6 bases). Germline values: CDR1 KGHSH, CDR2 LQKENI. The CDR3 contains 13 residues. V lost 5 bases and J 8 bases, leaving 13 bases between the germline ends. CDR3 loop: CASSTRGADEQFF. DNA of the CDR3: TGTGCCAGCTCAACCAGGGGAGCCGATGAGCAGTTCTTC.

About this clonotype itself: One junction end does not reproduce the germline sequence, and a read error may be involved. V and J are TRBV7-2 and TRBJ2-5; D might be TRBD2 (5 bases). The DNA matches TRBJ2-7 better at its end, which makes the J call doubtful. The germline CDR1 and CDR2 sequences are SGHTA and FQGNSA. This CDR3 contains 13 residues. CDR3 sequence reads: CASGLMRDYEQYF. As DNA, the CDR3 is TGTGCCAGCGGCTTAATGAGGGACTACGAGCAGTACTTC.

This clonotype has at least ten counts. The chain couples TRBV27 to TRBJ2-7; D is perhaps TRBD2 (5 bases). The CDR3 spans 13 residues. Germline loops: CDR1 MNHEY, CDR2 SMNVEV (reference sequence). Trimming pared 3 bases from V and 3 bases from J, leaving 9 bases between. The CDR3 sequence: CASSFTDYYEQYF. The CDR3 DNA reads TGTGCCAGCAGTTTTACAGACTACTACGAGCAGTACTTC.

This clonotype has a single count. The rearrangement uses TRBV25-1 and TRBJ2-1; a possible D gene is TRBD2 (5 bases). CDR3 size: 11 residues. CDR1 is MGHDK, CDR2 SYGVNS, per germline. The V end lost 6 bases, the J end lost 9 bases, and 9 bases lay between the germline ends. DNA of the CDR3: TGTGCCAGCAGAAGGGCGGGTGAGCAGTTCTTC. It is translated as CASRRAGEQFF.

The chain joins TRBV18 to TRBJ1-2, with D perhaps TRBD1 (5 bases). This CDR3 contains 13 residues. The germline V gene encodes CDR1 KGHSH and CDR2 LQKENI. V lost 2 bases and J 3 bases, leaving 7 bases between the germline ends. The CDR3 bases are TGTGCCAGCTCACCAGAGGGGTACTATGGCTACACCTTC. It codes for CASSPEGYYGYTF.

This clonotype was seen a single time. A much more abundant neighbour one base away suggests this may be a read error. The rearrangement joins TRBV10-1 to TRBJ2-7, with 11 bases identical to TRBD2. CDR1 is WNHNN and CDR2 is SYGVQD in the germline V gene (reference sequence). This CDR3 has 15 residues. CDR3 nucleotides: TGCGTCAGCAGTGAGTCGGTAGCGGGAGGGTCCGAGCAGTACTTC. Protein sequence: CVSSESVAGGSEQYF.

The chain combines TRBV12-3 or TRBV12-4 with TRBJ2-7; unclear D gene. The CDR3 covers 12 residues. V was cut by 4 bases and J by 7 bases, with 11 bases left in between. In DNA form, the CDR3 reads TGTGCCAGCAGTTCCCTGGGGAATGAGCAGTACTTC. It encodes CASSSLGNEQYF.

The chain links TRBV14 to TRBJ2-1; tentatively, D is TRBD1 (5 bases). The CDR3 sequence is 14 residues long. V was shortened by 0 bases and J by 10 bases, with 13 bases between the two germline ends. Germline V gene sequence: CDR1 SGHDN, CDR2 FVKESK. The chain's CDR3 is CASSQEGVGREQFF. CDR3 DNA: TGTGCCAGCAGCCAAGAAGGGGTGGGCCGAGAGCAGTTCTTC.

The rearrangement uses TRBV7-3 and TRBJ2-3, with 11 nucleotides matching TRBD2. The CDR3 has 16 residues. J gave up 1 base and V 4 bases, and 4 bases lay outside the gene matches. Germline V lookup: CDR1 SGHTA, CDR2 FQGTGA. The CDR3, as DNA: TGTGCCAGCAGCTCAAAACTAGCGGGGGGCACAGATACGCAGTATTTT. Encoded protein: CASSSKLAGGTDTQYF.

J is TRBJ2-7 and V is TRBV6-2 or TRBV6-3; no definite D call. Deletions cut 6 bases from V and 7 bases from J, with 19 bases between. CDR1 is MNHEY, CDR2 SVGEGT, per germline. The CDR3 is 14 residues long. CDR3 bases: TGTGCCAGCAGGCAGGACCTTGTCTCTATGGAGCAGTACTTC. Its protein product is CASRQDLVSMEQYF.

Comment on this clonotype: Relative to the germline gene, one junction end is altered; a read error may explain this. This chain links TRBV7-9 with TRBJ2-1, with D uncertain. The CDR3 extends over 14 amino acids. CDR1 is SEHNR and CDR2 is FQNEAQ in the germline V gene (reference sequence). The CDR3 DNA is TGTGCCAGCAGCCGGAAGGGCTCCTGCAATGAGCAGTTCTTC. Translation gives CASSRKGSCNEQFF. Filled out from reference TRBV7-9 and TRBJ2-1, the complete variable domain reads DTGVSQNPRHKITKRGQNVTFRCDPISEHNRLYWYRQTLGQGPEFLTYFQNEAQLEKSRLLSDRFSAERPKGSFSTLEIQRTEQGDSAMYLCASSRKGSCNEQFFGPGTRLTVL.